This TCR beta chain was retrieved from a study of blood T cell repertoires in COVID-19. Across the study: Samples came from the United States, Italy and Spain, spanning acute and convalescent COVID-19. Nucleic acid was either cDNA or gDNA, and it came from T cells, B-cell-depleted T cells, or PBMCs.

Germline CDR1 and CDR2: SNHLY and FYNNEI. CDR3 length: 18 amino acids. V was trimmed by 0 bases and J by 3 bases, leaving 18 bases between them. The authors' processing: Using reference gene primer amplification, nucleated cell counts were estimated. Using immunoSEQ multiplex PCR, the repertoire was profiled, and TCRdb retains in-frame clones only, with some absent. V and J calls and clone size are those listed in that table; D and trimming were worked out from the DNA. The sample lists 410,000 or so clones, roughly 89% occurring once. The chain recombines TRBV2 with TRBJ1-3; D is unclear. Sequences were obtained from peripheral blood. The TCR sequence derives from a woman aged 30 to 39 with active or convalescent COVID-19. CDR3 DNA sequence: TGTGCCAGCAGTGAAGCGCTTGGGAGGGTATTCTTTGGAAACACCATATATTTT. Translated, it gives CASSEALGRVFFGNTIYF.